One T cell receptor beta chain is described in this entry. The study sampled nominally healthy donors, though unrecorded immune exposures were likely. This entry belongs to a study of cytomegalovirus exposure and HLA in healthy donors. The PCR had 60 Vbeta and 13 Jbeta primers. Method: immunoSEQ multiplex PCR; TCRdb's copy keeps in-frame clones and lacks some. The top ten clones hold approximately 1.8% of a sample with about 200,000 clones, more than 65% of them seen once. This receptor was identified in a woman in her 30s in good health and CMV-seronegative. Sequencing was done on a sample of PBMCs.

The CDR3 region is CASSLPGQLETQYF. The CDR3, as DNA: TGTGCCAGCAGCTTGCCCGGACAGTTAGAGACCCAGTACTTC. The J gene is TRBJ2-5, the V gene TRBV5-6, with D possibly being TRBD1 (6 bases). Germline V CDR1 and CDR2: SGHDT, YYEEEE. The CDR3 contains 14 residues. Trimming stripped 1 base from V and 4 bases from J, with 11 bases between.